The 32 T cell receptor beta chains given below trace back to one sample, sequenced in a study of beta chain features in type 1 diabetes. Expressed TCRB transcripts were sequenced because the entire RNA isolate underwent reverse transcription. Generated by immunoSEQ multiplex PCR, the TCRdb table keeps only in-frame clones and is missing some. The table shows around 430,000 clones, with around 30% occurring only once. The sample taken for sequencing was naive CD4+ T cells from blood. The source of these receptors is a man in his late teens or twenties in good health.

The V call is TRBV10-3, the J call TRBJ2-7; the match to TRBD2 covers 8 bases. V trimming: 3 bases; J trimming: 2 bases; junction bases outside the gene matches: 6. Germline V gene lookup returns CDR1 ENHRY and CDR2 SYGVKD. This CDR3 spans 15 amino acids. The CDR3: CAISDPTSAPYEQYF. CDR3 nucleotide sequence: TGTGCCATCAGTGACCCGACTAGCGCTCCCTACGAGCAGTACTTC.

This clone was found a few times. The genes are TRBV2 and TRBJ2-5, with D possibly matching TRBD1 (6 bases). Between the trimmed V and J ends, which lost 6 bases and 5 bases, there was a span of 16 bases. This CDR3 is 14 amino acids long. The germline gives CDR1 SNHLY, CDR2 FYNNEI. The DNA of the CDR3 is TGTGCCAGCAGCCTTTTCACAGGGAAGGAGACCCAGTACTTC. It specifies CASSLFTGKETQYF.

This clone was seen more than once but under ten times. The chain links TRBV30 to TRBJ2-7; the D is unclear. V was shortened by 0 bases and J by 6 bases, with 12 bases between the two germline ends. Per germline, CDR1 GTSNPN and CDR2 SVGIG (reference sequence). The CDR3 runs to 13 residues. The CDR3 nucleotides read TGTGCCTGGAGTGTTAGGGCCGCCAGCGAGCAGTACTTC. Protein product: CAWSVRAASEQYF.

The CDR3 reads CASSLRGSSYNEQFF. In DNA form, the CDR3 reads TGTGCCAGCAGCTTAAGGGGAAGCTCCTACAATGAGCAGTTCTTC. This chain joins TRBV7-8 and TRBJ2-1, with a weak D call TRBD1 (5 bases). Germline CDR1 reads SGHVS; CDR2 reads FQNEAQ. V lost 2 bases to trimming and J lost 0 bases, with 8 bases between them. The CDR3 covers 15 residues.

This clone has more than one count but fewer than ten. The gene calls are TRBV30 and TRBJ1-5; no clear D gene. From germline, CDR1 is GTSNPN and CDR2 SVGIG (reference sequence). V gave up 0 bases and J gave up 7 bases, with 10 bases separating them. This CDR3 comprises 13 residues. The CDR3 reads CAWSVLAYQPQHF. CDR3 DNA: TGTGCCTGGAGTGTACTAGCTTACCAGCCCCAGCATTTT.

With respect to this clone: The sample carries other DNA sequences with the same CDR3. V gene TRBV30 combines with J gene TRBJ2-7, with TRBD2 matching 8 bases. The CDR3 extends over 15 amino acids. CDR1 and CDR2 (germline): GTSNPN, SVGIG (reference sequence). The V and J ends lost 0 bases and 4 bases, in that order; junction bases with no gene match: 8. CDR3 sequence (DNA): TGTGCCTGGAGTGTAGGGCTAGCGGGCGGGTACGAGCAGTACTTC. It specifies CAWSVGLAGGYEQYF. The whole variable domain, filled in from reference TRBV30 and TRBJ2-7, reads SQTIHQWPATLVQPVGSPLSLECTVEGTSNPNLYWYRQAAGRGLQLLFYSVGIGQISSEVPQNLSASRPQDRQFILSSKKLLLSDSGFYLCAWSVGLAGGYEQYFGPGTRLTVT.

CDR3 sequence reads: CAWSVKGHEQFF. The CDR3, as DNA: TGTGCCTGGAGTGTAAAGGGCCATGAGCAGTTCTTC. The gene calls are TRBV30 and TRBJ2-1; D is unresolved. V lost 0 bases to trimming and J lost 8 bases, with 8 bases between them. Germline CDR1 is GTSNPN and CDR2 is SVGIG (reference sequence). CDR3 length equals 12 residues.

The chain employs TRBV5-1 and TRBJ2-5; 10 bases align to TRBD2. J gave up 5 bases and V 0 bases, and 10 bases lay outside the gene matches. CDR1 is SGHRS and CDR2 is YFSETQ in the germline V gene. The CDR3 contains 17 residues. CDR3 bases: TGCGCCAGCAGCTTGGCCCCTAGCGGGAGTCTCCACGAGACCCAGTACTTC. It yields the protein CASSLAPSGSLHETQYF.

This clone was found a few times. The genes are TRBV7-2 and TRBJ2-1; TRBD2 matches 8 bases. Germline values: CDR1 SGHTA, CDR2 FQGNSA. The J segment lost 2 bases and the V segment lost 8 bases, leaving 2 bases of the junction unmatched. The CDR3 runs 13 residues. As DNA, the CDR3 is TGTGCCAGCGCCGGGGGGGCCTACAATGAGCAGTTCTTC. As protein: CASAGGAYNEQFF.

This clone was seen only a few times. The chain joins TRBV30 to TRBJ2-5; the D gene is possibly TRBD2 (5 bases). The CDR3 is made up of 14 amino acids. V was shortened by 2 bases and J by 5 bases, with 15 bases between the two germline ends. Germline values: CDR1 GTSNPN, CDR2 SVGIG (reference sequence). This chain's CDR3 is CAWSRVDWMETQYF. The CDR3 bases are TGTGCCTGGAGTAGGGTGGACTGGATGGAGACCCAGTACTTC.

This chain links TRBV28 with TRBJ1-1; no definite D call. Germline CDR1 reads MDHEN; CDR2 reads SYDVKM. Trimming pared 7 bases from V and 7 bases from J, leaving 13 bases between. The CDR3 runs to 12 residues. The CDR3 is CASMPRLNEAFF. The CDR3, as DNA: TGTGCCAGCATGCCAAGGTTGAATGAAGCTTTCTTT.

Regarding this clone: Other DNA sequences of this sample code for an identical CDR3. The chain uses TRBV30 and TRBJ1-1; unclear D gene. V was trimmed by 2 bases and J by 0 bases, leaving 7 bases between them. The CDR3 contains 13 residues. CDR1 is GTSNPN, CDR2 SVGIG, per germline (reference sequence). Here the CDR3 DNA reads TGTGCCTGGAGTCTCTCAATGAACACTGAAGCTTTCTTT. As protein: CAWSLSMNTEAFF.

A single count supports this clone. CDR3 in amino acids: CASSLDPDQDTQYF. The CDR3 DNA sequence: TGTGCCAGCAGCTTAGACCCGGATCAAGATACGCAGTATTTT. The chain has TRBV7-9 and TRBJ2-3; D is ambiguous. The CDR3 sequence is 14 residues long. CDR1 and CDR2 from the germline V gene are SEHNR and FQNEAQ (reference sequence). V lost 1 base to trimming and J lost 5 bases, with 10 bases between them. Supplemented by reference TRBV7-9 and TRBJ2-3, the full variable domain reads DTGVSQNPRHKITKRGQNVTFRCDPISEHNRLYWYRQTLGQGPEFLTYFQNEAQLEKSRLLSDRFSAERPKGSFSTLEIQRTEQGDSAMYLCASSLDPDQDTQYFGPGTRLTVL.

The V gene is TRBV9, the J gene TRBJ2-1; 7 bases agree with TRBD2. Per germline, CDR1 SGDLS and CDR2 YYNGEE. Unmatched junction bases numbered 15, after V lost 0 bases and J lost 6 bases. The CDR3 totals 18 residues. The CDR3 sequence: CASSVAPRSSGKGNEQFF. The CDR3 coding sequence is TGTGCCAGCAGCGTAGCTCCTCGATCCAGCGGGAAAGGCAATGAGCAGTTCTTC.

This rearrangement joins TRBV6-5 to TRBJ2-5; 7 bases are a match to TRBD2. From germline, CDR1 is MNHEY and CDR2 SVGAGI. The J segment lost 0 bases and the V segment lost 6 bases, leaving 7 bases of the junction unmatched. The CDR3 spans 15 residues. The CDR3 sequence is CASRSAGVYQETQYF. As DNA, the CDR3 is TGTGCCAGCAGAAGCGCGGGGGTGTACCAAGAGACCCAGTACTTC.

The V gene is TRBV28, the J gene TRBJ2-7; D remains unclear. The CDR3 is 13 residues long. Looked up from germline, CDR1 is MDHEN and CDR2 is SYDVKM. V was pared by 7 bases and J by 5 bases, with 15 bases between. The chain's CDR3 is CASTYPRSHEQYF. CDR3 nucleotide sequence: TGTGCCAGCACTTATCCTAGGTCCCACGAGCAGTACTTC.

This chain connects TRBV29-1 to TRBJ2-3; TRBD2 agrees at 12 bases. The length of the CDR3 is 16 residues. Germline CDR1 is SQVTM and CDR2 is ANQGSEA. J gave up 0 bases and V 8 bases, and 9 bases lay outside the gene matches. The CDR3 sequence is CSFRLAGVPSTDTQYF. The DNA for the CDR3 is TGCAGCTTCAGACTAGCGGGAGTCCCTAGCACAGATACGCAGTATTTT.

This clone has just one count. The V and J genes are TRBV15 and TRBJ2-6; D possibly corresponds to TRBD1 (5 bases). Germline CDR1 reads LNHNV; CDR2 reads YYDKDF (reference sequence). This CDR3 is built from 19 residues. The germline V and J ends were trimmed by 1 base and 0 bases, with 16 bases remaining between them. CDR3: CATSRGWGRALSGANVLTF. The CDR3 DNA is TGTGCCACCAGCAGAGGGTGGGGCAGGGCCCTCTCTGGGGCCAACGTCCTGACTTTC.

The chain couples TRBV4-2 to TRBJ1-2; D is unclear. V lost 1 base, J lost 8 bases, and 8 bases lay in between. Germline lookup yields CDR1 LGHNA and CDR2 YNFKEQ. The CDR3 is 12 residues long. The CDR3 spells CASSQGVPGYTF. CDR3 sequence (DNA): TGTGCCAGCAGCCAAGGGGTACCAGGCTACACCTTC.

This clone has just a few counts. The rearrangement uses TRBV29-1 and TRBJ2-1, with 9 bases lining up with TRBD1. The germline V gene encodes CDR1 SQVTM and CDR2 ANQGSEA. J gave up 5 bases and V 2 bases, and 7 bases lay outside the gene matches. CDR3 length: 15 amino acids. Here the CDR3 DNA reads TGCAGCGTTGAACCCTACGGGACAGGGAACAATGAGCAGTTCTTC. Amino acid sequence: CSVEPYGTGNNEQFF.

This clone was observed a handful of times. The chain employs TRBV29-1 and TRBJ1-1; 9 bases match TRBD1. This CDR3 contains 15 residues. The V and J ends lost 4 bases and 6 bases, in that order; junction bases with no gene match: 12. Germline CDR1 is SQVTM and CDR2 is ANQGSEA. In DNA, the CDR3 is TGCAGCGTTGGTTCCCCGGGACAGGGTTTCGCTGAAGCTTTCTTT. Its translation is CSVGSPGQGFAEAFF.

V usage is TRBV7-3 and J usage is TRBJ1-1; 7 bases map to TRBD1. CDR1 is SGHTA and CDR2 is FQGTGA in the germline V gene. V shed 5 bases, J shed 2 bases, and the junction held 2 bases outside the gene matches. This CDR3 is 13 amino acids long. CDR3 amino acids: CASSQGGNTEAFF. The CDR3 DNA is TGTGCCAGCAGCCAGGGGGGTAACACTGAAGCTTTCTTT.

This clone has just a few counts. CDR3 protein: CASSKRPQETQYF. CDR3 nucleotides: TGTGCCAGCAGTAAGCGGCCCCAAGAGACCCAGTACTTC. The gene calls are TRBV7-2 and TRBJ2-5; possibly TRBD2 for D (5 bases). V lost 6 bases and J lost 1, with 9 bases in between. Germline V CDR1 and CDR2: SGHTA, FQGNSA. The CDR3 totals 13 residues.

This clone occurred a few times. The chain joins TRBV10-1 to TRBJ2-7; the D is unclear. CDR3 length: 11 residues. Between the trimmed V and J ends, which lost 6 bases and 4 bases, there was a span of 7 bases. In germline, CDR1 is WNHNN, CDR2 SYGVQD (reference sequence). The CDR3 protein is CASRDWYEQYF. In DNA form, the CDR3 reads TGCGCCAGCAGGGATTGGTACGAGCAGTACTTC.

This clone was picked up a small number of times. The chain carries TRBV4-1 and TRBJ2-1; D remains ambiguous. CDR1 is MGHRA, CDR2 YSYEKL, per germline. V lost 1 base and J lost 7, with 8 bases in between. This CDR3 region has 13 residues. The CDR3 here is CASSQGYENEQFF. The CDR3 DNA reads TGCGCCAGCAGCCAAGGTTATGAGAATGAGCAGTTCTTC.

This clone has a handful of counts. This rearrangement joins TRBV29-1 to TRBJ2-7; 7 bases align to TRBD1. This CDR3 region has 13 residues. Germline CDR1 SQVTM, CDR2 ANQGSEA. J was trimmed by 1 base and V by 6 bases; bases with no gene match: 6. The CDR3 region has the DNA TGCAGCGTGGGATACAGGGGTTCCTACGAGCAGTACTTC. Its translation: CSVGYRGSYEQYF.

The chain recombines TRBV5-4 with TRBJ1-2; 7 bases map to TRBD1. With 4 bases clipped from V and 6 bases from J, the junction kept 15 bases outside the gene matches. Per germline, CDR1 SGHNT and CDR2 YYREEE (reference sequence). The CDR3 runs 16 residues. CDR3 bases: TGTGCCAGCAGCGCGACAGGGTCAGGAGACGGGCATGGCTACACCTTC. Protein sequence: CASSATGSGDGHGYTF.

In this sample, this clone turned up a few times. The chain carries TRBV7-9 and TRBJ1-2, with a possible D match to TRBD1 (5 bases). CDR1 is SEHNR, CDR2 FQNEAQ, per germline (reference sequence). This CDR3 comprises 14 residues. Trimming took 3 bases from V and 2 from J, leaving 10 bases between them. The CDR3 here is CASSFGTGNYGYTF. As DNA, the CDR3 is TGTGCCAGCAGCTTTGGGACGGGCAACTATGGCTACACCTTC.

The chain couples TRBV20-1 to TRBJ2-7; D uncertain. Germline CDR1 reads DFQATT; CDR2 reads SNEGSKA (reference sequence). V was cut by 5 bases and J by 6 bases, with 8 bases left in between. This CDR3 contains 10 residues. CDR3 amino acids: CSAVLGEQYF. CDR3 in DNA: TGCAGTGCTGTACTGGGCGAGCAGTACTTC.

The V call is TRBV10-3, the J call TRBJ2-7; perhaps TRBD1 as D (5 bases). The ends were cut back, 4 bases at V and 0 bases at J, with 13 bases in the middle. Germline CDR1 ENHRY, CDR2 SYGVKD. The CDR3 totals 15 residues. The DNA of the CDR3 is TGTGCCATCAGTGGGGGAACAGGTCCCTCCTACGAGCAGTACTTC. Protein: CAISGGTGPSYEQYF.

V usage is TRBV10-2 and J usage is TRBJ2-3, with 9 bases aligning to TRBD2. The V segment lost 6 bases and the J segment 2 bases; nucleotides outside the gene matches: 6. CDR3 length equals 15 residues. Germline lookup yields CDR1 WSHSY and CDR2 SAAADI. The CDR3 loop reads CASRSGRLFTDTQYF. CDR3 sequence (DNA): TGCGCCAGCAGGAGCGGGAGGTTGTTCACAGATACGCAGTATTTT.

About this clone: One end of the junction is discordant with germline, which a read error may explain. V is TRBV19 and J is TRBJ2-6; TRBD2 might be the D (5 bases). Germline loops: CDR1 LNHDA, CDR2 SQIVND (reference sequence). CDR3 length: 17 amino acids. The DNA for the CDR3 is TGTGCCAGTAGTCGCCGCTTCGGGGTCTCTGGAGCCAACGTCCTGACTTTC. This sequence encodes CASSRRFGVSGANVLTF.